Presented here are 8 T cell receptor beta chains from one specimen sequenced in a study of blood T cell repertoires in COVID-19. Produced via immunoSEQ multiplex PCR; TCRdb's table is partial and in-frame only. The sample has some 100,000 clones, roughly 80% seen once. Sequences were obtained from peripheral blood. These receptor sequences come from an elderly man with active or convalescent COVID-19.

The V and J genes are TRBV9 and TRBJ2-2; the match to TRBD2 covers 7 bases. This CDR3 contains 17 residues. The germline gives CDR1 SGDLS, CDR2 YYNGEE. The junction had 9 bases not matched to a gene; V was cut back by 3 bases and J by 1 base. The CDR3 DNA is TGTGCCAGCAGCGCCCCCTCCGGCGGGGGGAACACCGGGGAGCTGTTTTTT. Its translation is CASSAPSGGGNTGELFF.

The V gene is TRBV5-6, the J gene TRBJ1-5, with 9 nucleotides matching TRBD1. The ends lost 1 base at V and 2 bases at J; junction bases unmatched: 1. The CDR3 consists of 15 residues. Germline CDR1 and CDR2: SGHDT and YYEEEE. The CDR3 DNA follows: TGTGCCAGCAGCTTGACAGGGGGCGGCAATCAGCCCCAGCATTTT. Translation: CASSLTGGGNQPQHF.

This chain uses TRBV3-1 (or the pseudogene TRBV3-2) with TRBJ1-2; D is uncertain. CDR3 length: 14 amino acids. Germline CDR1 reads LGHDT; CDR2 reads YNNKEL (reference sequence). Trimming stripped 0 bases from V and 5 bases from J, with 10 bases between. The CDR3 nucleotides are TGTGCCAGCAGCCAAGATCAGAGAGGTTATGGCTACACCTTC. The encoded protein is CASSQDQRGYGYTF.

The chain links TRBV5-1 to TRBJ1-6; D ambiguous. The V gene lost 7 bases and the J gene lost 3 bases, with 8 bases spanning the gap. Germline V gene lookup returns CDR1 SGHRS and CDR2 YFSETQ. The CDR3 has 13 residues. The CDR3 is CASRGSYNSPLHF. CDR3 DNA sequence: TGCGCCAGCCGAGGCAGCTATAATTCACCCCTCCACTTT.

V is TRBV10-3 and J is TRBJ1-2; TRBD1 might be the D (6 bases). Germline V lookup: CDR1 ENHRY, CDR2 SYGVKD. CDR3 length: 13 amino acids. Trimming left V 4 bases short and J 7 bases short, with 13 bases between. The CDR3 DNA sequence: TGTGCCATCAGTGGGGGGGGCGCTTCTGGCTACACCTTC. Its translation is CAISGGGASGYTF.

The chain employs TRBV21-1 and TRBJ2-1; TRBD2 is taken as the D call from the table, unchecked against the DNA. TRBV21-1 is described as a pseudogene. This CDR3 region has 17 residues. For the CDR3, the DNA is TGTGCCAGCAGCAAAGGTGGGCAGCGGGGGTCCTACAATGAGCAGTTCTTC. This codes for CASSKGGQRGSYNEQFF.

The chain couples TRBV7-8 to TRBJ2-3, with 7 bases identical to TRBD2. J was trimmed by 4 bases and V by 1 base; bases with no gene match: 8. Germline assignment: CDR1 SGHVS and CDR2 FQNEAQ. This CDR3 comprises 16 residues. The DNA for the CDR3 is TGTGCCAGCAGCTTAGAAGACCTAGCGGTCGCAGATACGCAGTATTTT. Protein product: CASSLEDLAVADTQYF.

V and J are TRBV29-1 and TRBJ1-1; D is undetermined. Trimming took off 3 bases at V and 8 bases at J, with 16 bases between the two ends. CDR1 and CDR2 from the germline V gene are SQVTM and ANQGSEA. This CDR3 has 13 residues. The chain's CDR3 is CSVDMARMGEAFF. The DNA of the CDR3 is TGCAGCGTTGACATGGCCCGGATGGGCGAAGCTTTCTTT. The full variable domain, rest sourced from reference TRBV29-1 and TRBJ1-1, is SAVISQKPSRDICQRGTSLTIQCQVDSQVTMMFWYRQQPGQSLTLIATANQGSEATYESGFVIDKFPISRPNLTFSTLTVSNMSPEDSSIYLCSVDMARMGEAFFGQGTRLTVV.